The T cell receptor (beta chain) under discussion was sequenced for a study of graft-versus-host responses after intestinal transplantation. Across the study: Anti-thymocyte globulin served as induction for all recipients, who then took tacrolimus and steroids for around 3 years. Findings and limits, study-wide: Peak GvH clone levels in circulation were associated with early post-transplant HvG declines. The authors found GvH clones in recipient marrow, some appearing first in ileum or blood. When patients had graft-donor T cell macrochimerism, their allografts held high graft-versus-host to host-versus-graft clonal ratios.

To note about this clone: The antigen is unknown.

Profiling relied on immunoSEQ multiplex PCR, and the TCRdb table lists in-frame clones only, not all of them. The table includes some 100,000 clones, about 90% detected once. The germline V gene encodes CDR1 LGHNA and CDR2 YNFKEQ. CDR3 size: 12 residues. Trimming took 1 base from V and 4 from J, leaving 2 bases between them. The V call is TRBV4-2, the J call TRBJ2-1; D is unclear. The material was unstimulated CD8+ T cells sorted from spleen or lymph node cells, obtained before transplant. The receptor comes from a human donor who was the organ donor for an intestinal transplant. CDR3 in amino acids: CASSQAYNEQFF. In nucleotides, the CDR3 is TGTGCCAGCAGCCAAGCTTACAATGAGCAGTTCTTC.